This TCR beta chain was identified in a study of blood T cells in healthy people across ages. The sample holds a few counts of this clonotype. Germline loops: CDR1 SGHTA, CDR2 FQGNSA. CDR3 length equals 14 residues. After removal of 6 bases from V and 4 bases from J, the junction contained 9 bases not matched to a gene. For the second PCR, which ran for 7 to 11 cycles, a sample-barcoded 5' primer and a J-beta primer mix were used. TCRdb independently ran MiXCR on the 5' RACE reads; one entry per CDR3 protein. The sample has over a million distinct CDR3 sequences, approximately 42% seen once; the top ten hold 6.5% to 10%. Donors were healthy Caucasian individuals from Russia aged about 6 to 90. Isolating PBMCs gave at least 6 million of these cells per sample.

The sequence derives from a woman aged 18 to 35 in good health. Sample: blood. This chain joins TRBV7-2 and TRBJ2-7; TRBD1 matches at 7 bases. CDR3 DNA sequence: TGTGCCAGCAGTCGACAGGGTGGCGGTTACGAGCAGTACTTC. This gives the protein CASSRQGGGYEQYF.